These T cell receptor beta chains were read from a single sample in a study of T-cell reconstitution after alpha-beta-depleted transplantation in children. TCRdb itself ran the PCR reads through MiXCR, one entry per CDR3 protein. The sample gives hundreds of thousands of distinct CDR3 sequences, approximately 14% of which show up once; 0.79% is in the top ten. The sequencing here drew on PBMCs, taken before TCRalphabeta/CD19-depleted stem cell transplant. Every receptor here comes from a girl aged 2-9 years with congenital amegakaryocytic thrombocytopenia, due to receive a stem cell transplant. Each CDR3 is given with its conserved first and last residue. A D gene is named only where the DNA matches it firmly.

TRBJ2-1 | TRBV5-1 | NA | CASSLDSGRNEQFF
TRBJ2-7 | TRBV3-1 | NA | CASSQDKGTKYEQYF
TRBJ2-7 | TRBV28 | TRBD1 | CASSQRADRGSYEQYF
TRBJ1-2 | TRBV27 | NA | CATAIKPRQSYGYTF
TRBJ1-2 | TRBV27 | NA | CASSVTLPILGYTF
TRBJ2-3 | TRBV20-1 | TRBD2 | CSATTGSSGGTDTQYF
TRBJ2-1 | TRBV10-3 | NA | CATAYDNEQFF
TRBJ2-6 | TRBV5-1 | NA | CASSLGQKLSGANVLTF
TRBJ2-1 | TRBV11-3 | NA | CASSNYHDSHRADEQFF
TRBJ2-3 | TRBV12-3/TRBV12-4 | TRBD2 | CASSFSTSGTTDTQYF
TRBJ2-7 | TRBV10-3 | NA | CAISESRDGRDEQYF
TRBJ1-4 | TRBV5-1 | NA | CASSPWGRSNEKLFF
TRBJ2-7 | TRBV15 | NA | CATSRDSENPFYEQYF
TRBJ2-3 | TRBV4-1 | NA | CASSKTSPGDTQYF
TRBJ2-7 | TRBV5-1 | NA | CASSLSGSNEQYF
TRBJ2-1 | TRBV20-1 | TRBD2 | CSASGPASGYYNEQFF
TRBJ1-1 | TRBV12-3/TRBV12-4 | TRBD1 | CASSYSTGVNTEAFF
TRBJ1-3 | TRBV3-1 | NA | CASSRGPGGENTIYF
TRBJ1-5 | TRBV20-1 | NA | CSASTGNQPQHF
TRBJ2-1 | TRBV11-2 | TRBD2 | CASSVGLAGTNEQFF
TRBJ2-1 | TRBV15 | TRBD1 | CATSRTPGQGALYNEQFF
TRBJ2-2 | TRBV4-1 | NA | CASSQDGIRGTGELFF
TRBJ2-7 | TRBV5-1 | TRBD1 | CASSFLTGRTYEQYF
TRBJ1-2 | TRBV5-1 | NA | CASSLWGGSSNYGYTF
TRBJ1-5 | TRBV7-2 | NA | CASSLEVVAKPQHF
TRBJ2-1 | TRBV11-1 | NA | CASSPRGAPLINEQFF
TRBJ2-1 | TRBV7-9 | TRBD1 | CASSDDRVYEQFF